A selection of T cell receptor beta chains follows, all from one sample in a study of tumor and adjacent non-tumor tissue in lung cancer. TCRdb fed the multiplex PCR reads into MiXCR, producing one record per CDR3 protein. The sample yields about 48,000 distinct CDR3 sequences, about 68% seen once. What was sequenced was distant non-tumor lung tissue. These receptors were collected from a woman between 65 and 79 years old with non-small cell lung cancer. Each CDR3 is given with its conserved first and last residue. D genes are given only for firm matches. Some rows have no size entry. The others give once, few or many, or a class for an expanded clone.

J: TRBJ2-3; length: 13; D: NA; size: few; V: TRBV7-9; DNA: TGTGCCAGCAGCGCGCGGGGCACAGATACGCAGTATTTT; CDR3: CASSARGTDTQYF
J: TRBJ2-7; length: 15; D: NA; size: NA; V: TRBV29-1; DNA: TGCAGCGTCCGCGGGCTGGGGGCGTCCACCTACGAGCACTACTTC; CDR3: CSVRGLGASTYEHYF
J: TRBJ2-3; length: 15; D: NA; size: NA; V: TRBV5-4; DNA: TGTGCCAGCAGCCTTCCCACGGGGCGCACAGGTACGCAGTATTTT; CDR3: CASSLPTGRTGTQYF
J: TRBJ2-7; length: 14; D: TRBD1; size: NA; V: TRBV6-5; DNA: TGTGCCAACAGGACGGGACAGGGAGGCTACGAACAGTACTTC; CDR3: CANRTGQGGYEQYF
J: TRBJ2-7; length: 11; D: NA; size: many; V: TRBV12-3/TRBV12-4; DNA: TGTGCCAGCAGCTTAAATTACGAGCAGTACTTC; CDR3: CASSLNYEQYF
J: TRBJ2-7; length: 14; D: TRBD1; size: NA; V: TRBV11-3; DNA: TGTGCCAGCAGCTTGGGGACAGGGGGCTGCGAGCAGTACTTC; CDR3: CASSLGTGGCEQYF
J: TRBJ1-1; length: 14; D: NA; size: few; V: TRBV4-1; DNA: TGCGTCAGCAGCCAAGATTCTGGGAGTGAGGGAGCTTTCTTT; CDR3: CVSSQDSGSEGAFF
J: TRBJ2-4; length: 15; D: NA; size: NA; V: TRBV29-1; DNA: TGCAGCGTTGAAGTCTCGGGTATAGCCAATAACATTCGGTACTTC; CDR3: CSVEVSGIANNIRYF
J: TRBJ2-1; length: 16; D: NA; size: NA; V: TRBV20-1; DNA: TGCAGTGCTATAGTACAGGGCAAGAGCTCCTACAATGAGCAGTTTTTC; CDR3: CSAIVQGKSSYNEQFF
J: TRBJ2-1; length: 13; D: NA; size: NA; V: TRBV29-1; DNA: TGCAGCGTTGAATACACCAACTACGATGAGCAGTTCTTC; CDR3: CSVEYTNYDEQFF